This T cell receptor (beta chain) was captured in a study of PD-1 blockade in classical Hodgkin lymphoma. The protocol was immunoSEQ multiplex PCR, while the TCRdb copy is restricted to in-frame clones and leaves out a portion. The sample includes tens of thousands of clones, about 86% seen only once; the top ten take 6% to 8%. Relapses following autologous stem cell transplantation were seen in all patients, with brentuximab vedotin exposure varying. The clonotype comes from a human donor with classical Hodgkin lymphoma. The source was peripheral blood mononuclear cells (PBMCs), collected before the second cycle of nivolumab.

The CDR3 DNA follows: TGTGCCAGCAGCCAAGATTTTGGAGGGTCCTACGAGCAGTACTTC. As protein: CASSQDFGGSYEQYF. The chain recombines TRBV4-2 with TRBJ2-7; tentatively, D is TRBD2 (6 bases). This CDR3 contains 15 residues. Germline-derived CDR1 and CDR2 are LGHNA and YNFKEQ. Trimming shortened V by 0 bases and J by 1 base, and 10 bases separated the two germline ends.